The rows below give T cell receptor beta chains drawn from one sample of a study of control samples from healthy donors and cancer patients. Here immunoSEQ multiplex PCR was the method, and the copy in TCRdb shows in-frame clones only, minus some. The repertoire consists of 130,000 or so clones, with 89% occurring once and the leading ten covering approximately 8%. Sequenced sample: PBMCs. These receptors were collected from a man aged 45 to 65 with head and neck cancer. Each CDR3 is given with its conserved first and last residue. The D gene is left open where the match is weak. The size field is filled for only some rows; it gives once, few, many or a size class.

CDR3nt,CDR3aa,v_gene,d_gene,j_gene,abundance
TGCGCCAGCAGCCAGAGAACTTCCTATGGCTACACCTTC,CASSQRTSYGYTF,TRBV4-1,-,TRBJ1-2,-
TGTGCCAGCAGCTTAGACCCCCCGAAGACGAGGGATGGCTACACCTTC,CASSLDPPKTRDGYTF,TRBV13,-,TRBJ1-2,-
TGTGCCAGCTCACCACTAGCGGGAGCAGATACGCAGTATTTT,CASSPLAGADTQYF,TRBV18,TRBD2,TRBJ2-3,once
TGTGCCAGCAGTCACGGGGAGACCCAGTACTTC,CASSHGETQYF,TRBV6-5,-,TRBJ2-5,-
TGTGCCAGCAGCCCCGGGGGGGAGGGGAGCTCCTACGAGCAGTACTTC,CASSPGGEGSSYEQYF,TRBV5-6,TRBD2,TRBJ2-7,few
TGTGCCAGCAGCTTGGTATCGGGGGGCGGGGAGACCCAGTACTTC,CASSLVSGGGETQYF,TRBV5-4,-,TRBJ2-5,-
TGTGCCAGCAGCTTAAGCAGCTATAATGAAAAACTGTTTTTT,CASSLSSYNEKLFF,TRBV11-2,-,TRBJ1-4,once
TGCGCCAGCAGCCCAGCACAGGGTATGGAGTTCTTC,CASSPAQGMEFF,TRBV5-1,-,TRBJ2-1,few
TGTGCCAGCAGCTTAGGTGTAGGGCAGGGTTCCTACGAGCAGTACTTC,CASSLGVGQGSYEQYF,TRBV7-8,-,TRBJ2-7,-
TGTGCCAGCAGCGCGCGTGAAGCGAACACTGAAGCTTTCTTT,CASSAREANTEAFF,TRBV9,-,TRBJ1-1,few
TGTGCCAGCAGCCAAGATTATGTTAGGGACGAGCAGTACTTC,CASSQDYVRDEQYF,TRBV3-1/TRBV3-2,-,TRBJ2-7,-
TGCGCCAGCAGCCCCTCGGGGACTAGCGGGACCCGAGAGCAGTACTTC,CASSPSGTSGTREQYF,TRBV4-1,TRBD2,TRBJ2-7,-
TGTGCCATCAGGGACAGGTCCCAACCTTACAATGAGCAGTTCTTC,CAIRDRSQPYNEQFF,TRBV10-3,TRBD1,TRBJ2-1,once
TGTGCCAGCTCACCATCCCTCCGAGGATTGGGCGGGGAGCTGTTTTTT,CASSPSLRGLGGELFF,TRBV18,-,TRBJ2-2,-
TGTGCCAGCAGCTTAACCTTGACAGGTCAGGGCTACACCTTC,CASSLTLTGQGYTF,TRBV7-2,-,TRBJ1-2,-
TGCGCCAGCAGCCCCCAAGAATCTGGAAACACCATATATTTT,CASSPQESGNTIYF,TRBV5-1,-,TRBJ1-3,-
TGTGCCAGCAGTTACTCATATAGGAACACCGAAGCTTTCTTT,CASSYSYRNTEAFF,TRBV6-6,-,TRBJ1-1,-
TGTGCCAGTAGTATAGTTAGGAACAATGAGCAGTTCTTC,CASSIVRNNEQFF,TRBV19,-,TRBJ2-1,once
TGCGCCAGCAGCCAAGACCCTTCCTTGAGCAGGGAGCAGTTCTTC,CASSQDPSLSREQFF,TRBV4-1,-,TRBJ2-1,-
TGTGCCACGGGGACAGGGGGCACTGAAGCTTTCTTT,CATGTGGTEAFF,TRBV19,TRBD1,TRBJ1-1,-